A single sample gave rise to the 32 T cell receptor beta chains below, sequenced in a study of blood T cell repertoires in COVID-19. Clones were sequenced by immunoSEQ multiplex PCR, and TCRdb holds only the in-frame ones, with some missing. The sample has under 80,000 clones, approximately 92% seen once. Sequencing was performed on peripheral blood. All receptors derive from a human donor in a cohort sampled during active COVID-19.

V and J are TRBV7-9 and TRBJ2-3, with unresolved D. V was pared by 0 bases and J by 4 bases, with 11 bases between. The V gene's germline CDR1 is SEHNR and CDR2 FQNEAQ (reference sequence). This CDR3 has 15 residues. The DNA of the CDR3 is TGTGCCAGCAGCTTAGCGGTCAGCGTACCAGATACGCAGTATTTT. Protein: CASSLAVSVPDTQYF.

The chain combines TRBV28 with TRBJ1-2; TRBD1 is a possible D gene (6 bases). The V gene lost 2 bases and the J gene lost 4 bases, with 11 bases spanning the gap. The germline V gene encodes CDR1 MDHEN and CDR2 SYDVKM. The CDR3 spans 14 residues. Written as DNA, the CDR3 is TGTGCCAGCAGTTTACTCAGGGGTAGCTATGGCTACACCTTC. This gives the protein CASSLLRGSYGYTF.

V usage is TRBV6-2 or TRBV6-3 and J usage is TRBJ1-2; the D gene is possibly TRBD1 (5 bases). The germline V gene encodes CDR1 MNHEY and CDR2 SVGEGT. V lost 0 bases and J lost 1, with 9 bases in between. The CDR3 has 15 residues. The CDR3 protein is CASSYSGRGNYGYTF. The CDR3 nucleotides are TGTGCCAGCAGTTACTCGGGTAGGGGTAACTATGGCTACACCTTC.

This sequence joins TRBV5-1 and TRBJ2-5; 7 bases match TRBD1. This CDR3 has 16 residues. The J segment lost 4 bases and the V segment lost 0 bases, leaving 9 bases of the junction unmatched. Germline-derived CDR1 and CDR2 are SGHRS and YFSETQ. The CDR3 region has the DNA TGCGCCAGCAGCTTGGTGGGACAGCCTTTATTAGAGACCCAGTACTTC. Protein: CASSLVGQPLLETQYF. Combining the CDR3 with reference TRBV5-1 and TRBJ2-5 gives the whole variable domain KAGVTQTPRYLIKTRGQQVTLSCSPISGHRSVSWYQQTPGQGLQFLFEYFSETQRNKGNFPGRFSGRQFSNSRSEMNVSTLELGDSALYLCASSLVGQPLLETQYFGPGTRLLVL.

This chain uses TRBV27 with TRBJ1-1, with TRBD1 matching over 7 bases. Germline CDR1 and CDR2: MNHEY and SMNVEV (reference sequence). The CDR3 has 14 residues. Unmatched junction bases numbered 10, after V lost 6 bases and J lost 6 bases. CDR3 in amino acids: CASRKTQGWSEAFF. The CDR3 DNA is TGTGCCAGCAGGAAAACACAGGGGTGGTCTGAAGCTTTCTTT.

J is TRBJ1-1 and V is TRBV19; D is perhaps TRBD1 (5 bases). CDR1 and CDR2 from the germline V gene are LNHDA and SQIVND (reference sequence). V was clipped by 6 bases and J by 3 bases, with 14 bases between them. The CDR3 runs to 14 residues. Here the CDR3 reads CASSRVWGDTEAFF. DNA of the CDR3: TGTGCCAGTAGCCGCGTTTGGGGGGACACTGAAGCTTTCTTT.

The chain links TRBV19 to TRBJ2-1; 8 positions agree with TRBD1. The germline CDR1 and CDR2 sequences are LNHDA and SQIVND (reference sequence). The trim removed 8 bases at V and 6 bases at J, leaving 12 bases unmatched. This CDR3 has 15 amino acids. For the CDR3, the DNA is TGTGCCAGTGGCGACCCGGGACAGGCCGCCAATGAGCAGTTCTTC. It encodes CASGDPGQAANEQFF.

The chain joins TRBV7-2 to TRBJ2-1; D gene ambiguous. Trimming took off 3 bases at V and 4 bases at J, with 13 bases between the two ends. The CDR3 length is 15 residues. Per germline, CDR1 SGHTA and CDR2 FQGNSA. CDR3 DNA: TGTGCCAGCAGCTTTCATTCAGGTGAATACAATGAGCAGTTCTTC. Translated, it gives CASSFHSGEYNEQFF.

The chain employs TRBV7-2 and TRBJ1-6; 7 bases line up with TRBD1. Germline loops: CDR1 SGHTA, CDR2 FQGNSA. This CDR3 is built from 14 residues. Trimming cost V 4 bases and J 8 bases; bases outside gene matches: 5. This CDR3 is CASSSGTAYSPLHF. The CDR3 region has the DNA TGTGCCAGCAGCTCAGGGACAGCCTATTCACCCCTCCACTTT.

The rearrangement uses TRBV28 and TRBJ2-1, with 7 bases aligning to TRBD2. The CDR3 runs to 15 residues. CDR1 is MDHEN and CDR2 is SYDVKM in the germline V gene. Trimming at V came to 3 bases and at J to 6 bases, leaving 8 bases not matched to a gene. The CDR3 DNA reads as TGTGCCAGCAGTTTGGGAGGGGCCCCCCCCAATGAGCAGTTCTTC. Translation: CASSLGGAPPNEQFF.

The rearrangement joins TRBV5-1 to TRBJ1-4; 7 bases are shared with TRBD1. V trimming: 0 bases; J trimming: 4 bases; junction bases outside the gene matches: 3. CDR1 and CDR2 from the germline V gene are SGHRS and YFSETQ. This CDR3 region has 15 residues. The CDR3 protein is CASSLEGADNEKLFF. The CDR3 DNA reads as TGCGCCAGCAGCTTGGAGGGGGCAGATAATGAAAAACTGTTTTTT.

The J gene is TRBJ2-7, the V gene TRBV5-1; weak D call: TRBD2 (6 bases). The CDR3 length is 14 residues. Germline assignment: CDR1 SGHRS and CDR2 YFSETQ. The ends were cut back, 3 bases at V and 2 bases at J, with 12 bases in the middle. CDR3 region: CASSWSWGAYEQYF. The CDR3 coding sequence is TGCGCCAGCAGCTGGTCCTGGGGGGCCTACGAGCAGTACTTC.

The CDR3 region is CATWTGGNEKLFF. In DNA, the CDR3 is TGTGCCACCTGGACAGGGGGGAATGAAAAACTGTTTTTT. The chain employs TRBV15 and TRBJ1-4; 10 bases align to TRBD1. J gave up 5 bases and V 8 bases, and 2 bases lay outside the gene matches. There are 13 residues in the CDR3. From germline, CDR1 is LNHNV and CDR2 YYDKDF (reference sequence). Based on the CDR3 plus reference TRBV15 and TRBJ1-4, the full variable domain is DAMVIQNPRYQVTQFGKPVTLSCSQTLNHNVMYWYQQKSSQAPKLLFHYYDKDFNNEADTPDNFQSRRPNTSFCFLDIRSPGLGDTAMYLCATWTGGNEKLFFGSGTQLSVL.

CDR3 DNA: TGTGCCAGCAGCTTAAAGGCAGGGAACACTGAAGCTTTCTTT. Its translation is CASSLKAGNTEAFF. V and J are TRBV7-3 and TRBJ1-1; D not certain. The V and J ends lost 1 base and 1 base respectively, with 7 bases between them. CDR3 length: 14 amino acids. CDR1 SGHTA and CDR2 FQGTGA come from the germline V gene.

V gene TRBV12-3 or TRBV12-4 combines with J gene TRBJ1-2, with D unclear. The CDR3 runs to 12 residues. V lost 5 bases to trimming and J lost 2 bases, with 6 bases between them. The CDR3 DNA sequence: TGTGCCAGCAGTCAAGAGAACTATGGCTACACCTTC. Its protein product is CASSQENYGYTF.

This rearrangement joins TRBV7-2 to TRBJ1-3; 7 bases map to TRBD1. The CDR3 length is 14 residues. The trim removed 3 bases at V and 4 bases at J, leaving 3 bases unmatched. CDR1 SGHTA and CDR2 FQGNSA come from the germline V gene. The CDR3 protein is CASSFSTGGNTIYF. DNA for the CDR3: TGTGCCAGCAGCTTCTCGACAGGGGGAAACACCATATATTTT.

The chain is built from TRBV9 and TRBJ1-3; TRBD1 matches 7 bases. This CDR3 has 17 residues. Germline V lookup: CDR1 SGDLS, CDR2 YYNGEE. V dropped 0 bases and J dropped 0; count of bases not matched to a gene: 6. CDR3 DNA: TGTGCCAGCAGCGTAGGGGGACAGTCATTCTCTGGAAACACCATATATTTT. It specifies CASSVGGQSFSGNTIYF.

The chain carries TRBV30 and TRBJ1-2; D may be TRBD1 (5 bases). Trimming removed 4 bases at V and 4 bases at J, with 22 bases between. CDR3 length: 16 amino acids. Germline CDR1 reads GTSNPN; CDR2 reads SVGIG (reference sequence). CDR3 nucleotide sequence: TGTGCCTGGAATGGAGTAGGGGCCCGGTTGGGCTATGGCTACACCTTC. Amino acid sequence: CAWNGVGARLGYGYTF.

J is TRBJ2-4 and V is TRBV6-5; possible D gene TRBD2, 7 bases. V was pared by 8 bases and J by 6 bases, with 20 bases between. The germline V gene has CDR1 MNHEY and CDR2 SVGAGI. The CDR3 runs 15 residues. The CDR3 DNA is TGTGCCAGCCACCTTCGGGGGGCTTCGTCAAACATTCAGTACTTC. It encodes CASHLRGASSNIQYF.

This chain joins TRBV11-3 and TRBJ2-1; 7 nucleotides agree with TRBD1. CDR1 and CDR2 (germline): SGHNT, YENEEA. The V and J ends lost 0 bases and 7 bases, in that order; junction bases with no gene match: 3. This CDR3 spans 14 amino acids. The CDR3 protein is CASSLEGGSNEQFF. Written as DNA, the CDR3 is TGTGCCAGCAGCTTAGAAGGGGGCTCAAATGAGCAGTTCTTC.

The chain couples TRBV6-2 or TRBV6-3 to TRBJ2-5; D might be TRBD2 (6 bases). Germline values: CDR1 MNHEY, CDR2 SVGEGT. V was shortened by 1 base and J by 2 bases, with 11 bases between the two germline ends. The CDR3 runs 15 residues. The CDR3 reads CASSYYGGTQETQYF. In DNA form, the CDR3 reads TGTGCCAGCAGTTACTACGGGGGAACACAAGAGACCCAGTACTTC.

The chain joins TRBV4-3 to TRBJ2-7; D uncertain. Per the germline V gene, CDR1 is LGHNA and CDR2 is YSLEER. The CDR3 covers 16 residues. Deletions cut 4 bases from V and 0 bases from J, with 16 bases between. The CDR3 sequence is CASSLRTRRNSYEQYF. CDR3 nucleotide sequence: TGCGCCAGCAGCCTCCGAACCAGGCGCAACTCCTACGAGCAGTACTTC.

The V call is TRBV6-6, the J call TRBJ2-2; 7 bases line up with TRBD1. Germline V gene sequence: CDR1 MNHNY, CDR2 SVGAGI (reference sequence). This CDR3 contains 16 residues. The J segment lost 0 bases and the V segment lost 2 bases, leaving 3 bases of the junction unmatched. This CDR3 reads CASSYVQGPNTGELFF. The CDR3 DNA sequence: TGTGCCAGCAGTTACGTACAGGGGCCGAACACCGGGGAGCTGTTTTTT.

The V call is TRBV19, the J call TRBJ2-7; D is possibly TRBD2 (6 bases). The CDR3 totals 15 residues. Trimming removed 1 base at V and 0 bases at J, with 10 bases between. Looked up from germline, CDR1 is LNHDA and CDR2 is SQIVND (reference sequence). The CDR3 DNA reads TGTGCCAGTAGTATAGTTAGCGGACGCTCCTACGAGCAGTACTTC. Protein product: CASSIVSGRSYEQYF.

In its sample, this clone was seen a few times. The chain has TRBV9 and TRBJ1-6, with a possible D match to TRBD1 (5 bases). The CDR3 is 16 amino acids. V lost 6 bases and J 6 bases, leaving 19 bases between the germline ends. Germline assignment: CDR1 SGDLS and CDR2 YYNGEE. The CDR3 sequence: CASTSGRGGSNSPLHF. The CDR3 DNA reads as TGTGCCAGCACGTCGGGGCGGGGAGGGTCTAATTCACCCCTCCACTTT.

This clone was counted a single time. This rearrangement joins TRBV28 to TRBJ2-2, with D hard to call. Germline V gene lookup returns CDR1 MDHEN and CDR2 SYDVKM. Trimming removed 3 bases at V and 8 bases at J, with 16 bases between. The CDR3 contains 15 residues. CDR3 loop: CASSLPSSGWGELFF. The CDR3 DNA follows: TGTGCCAGCAGTTTGCCCTCGTCGGGTTGGGGGGAGCTGTTTTTT.

The genes are TRBV4-2 and TRBJ2-7; D remains ambiguous. Germline V gives CDR1 LGHNA, CDR2 YNFKEQ. This CDR3 spans 13 amino acids. V lost 0 bases, J lost 5 bases, and 8 bases lay in between. CDR3 region: CASSQESVNEQYF. In DNA, the CDR3 is TGTGCCAGCAGCCAAGAGAGCGTCAACGAGCAGTACTTC.

The chain employs TRBV9 and TRBJ1-2; 7 bases align to TRBD1. Unmatched junction bases numbered 8, after V lost 6 bases and J lost 0 bases. This CDR3 has 15 residues. Per germline, CDR1 SGDLS and CDR2 YYNGEE. CDR3 sequence: CASTQRTGSNYGYTF. CDR3 nucleotide sequence: TGTGCCAGCACCCAGCGGACAGGATCTAACTATGGCTACACCTTC.

The J gene is TRBJ1-1, the V gene TRBV7-3, with 8 bases fitting TRBD1. V trimming: 6 bases; J trimming: 4 bases; junction bases outside the gene matches: 4. Looked up from germline, CDR1 is SGHTA and CDR2 is FQGTGA. CDR3 length: 13 residues. CDR3 protein: CASRDTGGTEAFF. CDR3 DNA sequence: TGTGCCAGCAGGGATACAGGGGGCACTGAAGCTTTCTTT. The complete variable domain, with remaining parts taken from reference TRBV7-3 and TRBJ1-1, reads GAGVSQTPSNKVTEKGKYVELRCDPISGHTALYWYRQSLGQGPEFLIYFQGTGAADDSGLPNDRFFAVRPEGSVSTLKIQRTERGDSAVYLCASRDTGGTEAFFGQGTRLTVV.

The chain uses TRBV7-2 and TRBJ2-7; 9 bases are a match to TRBD1. The germline V gene has CDR1 SGHTA and CDR2 FQGNSA. The J segment lost 2 bases and the V segment lost 5 bases, leaving 7 bases of the junction unmatched. The CDR3 is made up of 15 amino acids. CDR3 sequence reads: CASSGDRAPTYEQYF. CDR3 bases: TGTGCCAGCAGCGGGGACAGGGCCCCCACCTACGAGCAGTACTTC.

The chain combines TRBV28 with TRBJ1-3; possibly TRBD1 for D (6 bases). The CDR3 is 16 amino acids. The germline CDR1 and CDR2 sequences are MDHEN and SYDVKM. Trimming stripped 8 bases from V and 0 bases from J, with 17 bases between. In DNA form, the CDR3 reads TGTGCCAGCGGATTACAGGGTTCAGCCTCTGGAAACACCATATATTTT. It specifies CASGLQGSASGNTIYF.

The chain recombines TRBV4-1 with TRBJ2-7, with 7 bases that match TRBD2. This CDR3 comprises 18 residues. Looked up from germline, CDR1 is MGHRA and CDR2 is YSYEKL. The V segment lost 0 bases and the J segment 0 bases; nucleotides outside the gene matches: 11. The CDR3 DNA follows: TGCGCCAGCAGCCAAGACCCAAGCGGGGCGGGAAACTCCTACGAGCAGTACTTC. Protein product: CASSQDPSGAGNSYEQYF.